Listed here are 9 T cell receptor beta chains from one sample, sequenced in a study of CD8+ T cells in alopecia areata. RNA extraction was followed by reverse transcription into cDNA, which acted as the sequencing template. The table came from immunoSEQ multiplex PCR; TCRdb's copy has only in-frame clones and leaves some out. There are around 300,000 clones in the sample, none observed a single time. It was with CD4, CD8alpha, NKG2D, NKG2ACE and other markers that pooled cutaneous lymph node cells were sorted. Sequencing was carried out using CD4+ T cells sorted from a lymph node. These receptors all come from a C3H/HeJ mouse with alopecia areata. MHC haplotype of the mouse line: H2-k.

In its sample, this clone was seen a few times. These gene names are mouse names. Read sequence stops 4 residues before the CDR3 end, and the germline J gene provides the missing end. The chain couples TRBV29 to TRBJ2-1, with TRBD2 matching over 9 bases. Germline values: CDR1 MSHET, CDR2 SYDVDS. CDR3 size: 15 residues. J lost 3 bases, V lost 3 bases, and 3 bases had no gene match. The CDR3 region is CASSFLGGVYAEQFF. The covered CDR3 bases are TGTGCTAGCAGTTTCCTGGGGGGGGTCTATGCT.

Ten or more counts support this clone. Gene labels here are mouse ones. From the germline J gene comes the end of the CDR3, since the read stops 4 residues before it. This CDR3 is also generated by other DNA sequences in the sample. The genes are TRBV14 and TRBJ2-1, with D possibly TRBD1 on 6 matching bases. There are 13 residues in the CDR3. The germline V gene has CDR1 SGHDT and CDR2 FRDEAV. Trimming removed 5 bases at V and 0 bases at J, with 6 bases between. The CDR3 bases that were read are TGTGCCAGCAGGGACAGTAACTATGCT. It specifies CASRDSNYA. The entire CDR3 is CASRDSNYAEQFF.

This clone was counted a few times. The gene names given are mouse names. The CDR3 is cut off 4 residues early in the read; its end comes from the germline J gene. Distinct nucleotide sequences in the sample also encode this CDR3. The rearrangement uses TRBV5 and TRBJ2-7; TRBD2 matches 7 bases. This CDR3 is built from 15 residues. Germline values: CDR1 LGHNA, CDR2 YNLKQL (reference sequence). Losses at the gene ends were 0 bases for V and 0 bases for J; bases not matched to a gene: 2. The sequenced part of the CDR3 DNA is TGTGCCAGCAGCCAAGAGGGACTGAGCTCCTAT. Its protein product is CASSQEGLSSY. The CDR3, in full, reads CASSQEGLSSYEQYF.

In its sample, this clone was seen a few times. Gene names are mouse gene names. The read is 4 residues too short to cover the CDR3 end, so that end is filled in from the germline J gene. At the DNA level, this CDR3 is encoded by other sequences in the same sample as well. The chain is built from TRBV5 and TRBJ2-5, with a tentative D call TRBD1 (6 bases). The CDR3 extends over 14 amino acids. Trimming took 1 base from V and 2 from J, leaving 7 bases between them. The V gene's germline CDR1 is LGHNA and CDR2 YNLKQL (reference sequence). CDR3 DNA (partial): TGTGCCAGCAGCCAAGGGGACATCCAAGAC. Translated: CASSQGDIQD. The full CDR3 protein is CASSQGDIQDTQYF.

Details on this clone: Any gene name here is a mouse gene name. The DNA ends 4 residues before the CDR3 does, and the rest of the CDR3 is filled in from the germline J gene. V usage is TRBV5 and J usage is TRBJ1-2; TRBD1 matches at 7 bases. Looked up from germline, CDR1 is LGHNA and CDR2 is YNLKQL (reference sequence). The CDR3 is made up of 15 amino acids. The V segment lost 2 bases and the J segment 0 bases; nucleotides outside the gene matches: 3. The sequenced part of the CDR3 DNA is TGTGCCAGCAGCCAATCCGGGACAGCAAACTCC. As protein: CASSQSGTANS. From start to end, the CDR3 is CASSQSGTANSDYTF.

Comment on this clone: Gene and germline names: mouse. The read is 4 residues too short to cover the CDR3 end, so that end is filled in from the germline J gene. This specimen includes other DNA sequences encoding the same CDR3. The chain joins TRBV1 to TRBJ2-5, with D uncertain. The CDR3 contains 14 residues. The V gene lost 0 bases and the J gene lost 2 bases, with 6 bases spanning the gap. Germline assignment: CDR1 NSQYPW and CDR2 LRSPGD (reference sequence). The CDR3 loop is CTCSADLVQDTQYF. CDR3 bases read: TGCACCTGCAGTGCAGATCTGGTCCAAGAC.

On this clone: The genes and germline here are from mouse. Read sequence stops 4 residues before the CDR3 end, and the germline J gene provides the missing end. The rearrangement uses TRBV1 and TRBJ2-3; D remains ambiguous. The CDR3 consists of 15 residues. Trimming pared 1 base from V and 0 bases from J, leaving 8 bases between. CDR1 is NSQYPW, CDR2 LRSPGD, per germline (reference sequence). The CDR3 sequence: CTCSAVSLSAETLYF. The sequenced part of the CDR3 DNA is TGCACCTGCAGTGCAGTCAGCCTTAGTGCAGAA.

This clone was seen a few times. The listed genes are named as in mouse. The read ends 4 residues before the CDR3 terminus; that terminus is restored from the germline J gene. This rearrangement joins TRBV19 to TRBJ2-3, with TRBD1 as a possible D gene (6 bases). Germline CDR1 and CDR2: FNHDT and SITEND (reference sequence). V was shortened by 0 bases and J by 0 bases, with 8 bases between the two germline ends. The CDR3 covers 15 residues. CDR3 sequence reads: CASSIAGQSAETLYF. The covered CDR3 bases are TGTGCCAGCAGTATAGCAGGACAGAGTGCAGAA.

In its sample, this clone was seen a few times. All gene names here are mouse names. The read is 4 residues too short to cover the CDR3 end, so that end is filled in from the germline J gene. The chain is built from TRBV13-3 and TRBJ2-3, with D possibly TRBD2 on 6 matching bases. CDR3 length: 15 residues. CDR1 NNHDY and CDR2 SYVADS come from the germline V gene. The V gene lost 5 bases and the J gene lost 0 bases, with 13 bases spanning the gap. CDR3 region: CASSPLGTSAETLYF. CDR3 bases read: TGTGCCAGCAGCCCTCTGGGGACTAGTGCAGAA.